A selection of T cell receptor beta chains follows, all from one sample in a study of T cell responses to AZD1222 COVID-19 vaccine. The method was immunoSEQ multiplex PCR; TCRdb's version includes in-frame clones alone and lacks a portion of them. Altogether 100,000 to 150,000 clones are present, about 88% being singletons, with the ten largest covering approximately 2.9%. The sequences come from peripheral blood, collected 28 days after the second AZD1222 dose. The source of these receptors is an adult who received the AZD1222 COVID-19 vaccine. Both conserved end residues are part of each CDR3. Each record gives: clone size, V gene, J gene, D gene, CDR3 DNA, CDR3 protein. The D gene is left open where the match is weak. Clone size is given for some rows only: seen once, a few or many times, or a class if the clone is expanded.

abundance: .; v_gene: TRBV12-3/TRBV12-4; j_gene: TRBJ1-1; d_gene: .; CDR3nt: TGTGCCAGCAGGAGGGTGGGTAACACTGAAGCTTTCTTT; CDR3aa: CASRRVGNTEAFF
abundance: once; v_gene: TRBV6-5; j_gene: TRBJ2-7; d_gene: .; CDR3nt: TGTGCCAGCCGCCGGGACGCCCTTAGAACCTACGAGCAGTACTTC; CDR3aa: CASRRDALRTYEQYF
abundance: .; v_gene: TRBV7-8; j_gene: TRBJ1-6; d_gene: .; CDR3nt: TGTGCCAGCAGCTCAGGGGCACATAATTCACCCCTCCACTTT; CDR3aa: CASSSGAHNSPLHF
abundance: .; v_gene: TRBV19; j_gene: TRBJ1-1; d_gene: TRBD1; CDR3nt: TGTGCCAGTAGTGCCGCCGGGACAGGGTTCAGGGGCGCTTTCTTT; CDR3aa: CASSAAGTGFRGAFF
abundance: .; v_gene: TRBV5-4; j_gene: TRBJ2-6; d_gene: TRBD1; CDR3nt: TGTGCCAGCAGCTTAAGGGACAGGGGGGCGCGAGGGGCCAACGTCCTGACTTTC; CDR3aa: CASSLRDRGARGANVLTF
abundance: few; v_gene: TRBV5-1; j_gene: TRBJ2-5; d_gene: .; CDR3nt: TGCGCCAGTTCCCCCCGCGGGGCTAGGCAAGAGACCCAGTACTTC; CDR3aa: CASSPRGARQETQYF
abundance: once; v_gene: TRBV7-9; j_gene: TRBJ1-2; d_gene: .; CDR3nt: TGTGCCAGCAGCTGGGACAACTATGGCTACACCTTC; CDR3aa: CASSWDNYGYTF
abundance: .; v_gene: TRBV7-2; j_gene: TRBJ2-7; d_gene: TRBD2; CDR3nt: TGTGCCAGCAGCTTAGACAGTCCCCAGCGGGGGGCCTCCTACGAGCAGTACTTC; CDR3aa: CASSLDSPQRGASYEQYF
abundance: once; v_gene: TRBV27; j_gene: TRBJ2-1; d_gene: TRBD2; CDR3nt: TGTGCCAGCAGAACGACTAGCGGGGGGATGGGTGAGCAGTTCTTC; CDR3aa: CASRTTSGGMGEQFF
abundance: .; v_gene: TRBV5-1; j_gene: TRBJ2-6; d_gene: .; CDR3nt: TGCGCCAGCAGCTTGGAACCGTCAGCTGGGGCCAACGTCCTGACTTTC; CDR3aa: CASSLEPSAGANVLTF
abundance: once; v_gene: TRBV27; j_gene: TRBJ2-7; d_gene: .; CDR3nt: TGTGCCAGCAGATCAACAGGTTCCTACGAGCAGTACTTC; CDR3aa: CASRSTGSYEQYF
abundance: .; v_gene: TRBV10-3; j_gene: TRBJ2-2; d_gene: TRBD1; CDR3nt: TGTGCCATCAGGGGACAGATCACCGGGGAGCTGTTTTTT; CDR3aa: CAIRGQITGELFF
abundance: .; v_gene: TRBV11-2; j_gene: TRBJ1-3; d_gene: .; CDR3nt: TGTGCCAGCAGCTTATCCGGCAGGGAGAACACCATATATTTT; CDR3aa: CASSLSGRENTIYF
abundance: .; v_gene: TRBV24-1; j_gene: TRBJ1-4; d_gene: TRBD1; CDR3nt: TGTGCCACCAGTGGCCCCCCTCAAGGGGGCGAGCGTGAAAAACTGTTTTTT; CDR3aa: CATSGPPQGGEREKLFF
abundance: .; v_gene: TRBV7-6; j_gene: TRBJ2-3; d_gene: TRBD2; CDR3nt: TGTGCCAGCAGCCCCCTTCTAGCGGGGGGGTTCACAGATACGCAGTATTTT; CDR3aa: CASSPLLAGGFTDTQYF
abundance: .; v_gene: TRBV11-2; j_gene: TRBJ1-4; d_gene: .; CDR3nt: TGTGCCAGCAGCTTACGACTAACTAATGAAAAACTGTTTTTT; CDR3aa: CASSLRLTNEKLFF
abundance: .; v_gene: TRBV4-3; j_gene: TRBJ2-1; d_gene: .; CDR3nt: TGCGCCAGCAGCCAAGAGGGACCCCCGACAGGGAGGCATGAGCAGTTCTTC; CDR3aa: CASSQEGPPTGRHEQFF
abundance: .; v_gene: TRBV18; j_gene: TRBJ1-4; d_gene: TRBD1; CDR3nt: TGTGCCAGCTCACCGGGACAGGGTGCTGAAAAACTGTTTTTT; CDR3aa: CASSPGQGAEKLFF
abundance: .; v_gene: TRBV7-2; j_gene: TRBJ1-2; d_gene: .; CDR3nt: TGTGCCAGCAGCTTCTACAGGGATACCTATGGCTACACCTTC; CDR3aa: CASSFYRDTYGYTF
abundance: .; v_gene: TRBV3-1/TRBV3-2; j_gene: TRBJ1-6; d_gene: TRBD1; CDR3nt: TGTGCCAGCAGCCAATGGACAGGGAGCAATTCACCCCTCCACTTT; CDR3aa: CASSQWTGSNSPLHF
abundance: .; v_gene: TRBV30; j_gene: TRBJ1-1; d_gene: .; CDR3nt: TGTGCCGCTCTCAAACCGGGCAGCTCCAACACTGAAGCTTTCTTT; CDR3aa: CAALKPGSSNTEAFF
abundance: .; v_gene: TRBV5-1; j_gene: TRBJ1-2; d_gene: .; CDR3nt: TGCGCCAGCAGCCAATCCTACACAGTGGCGGACTATGGCTACACCTTC; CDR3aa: CASSQSYTVADYGYTF
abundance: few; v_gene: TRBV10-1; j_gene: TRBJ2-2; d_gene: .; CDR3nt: TGCGCCAGCCGACCGACAGCCCTGGGCGGGGAGCTGTTTTTT; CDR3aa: CASRPTALGGELFF
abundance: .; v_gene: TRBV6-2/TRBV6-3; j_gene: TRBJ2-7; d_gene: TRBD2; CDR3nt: TGTGCCAGCAGTCGACTAGCGGGGGGATACGAGCAGTACTTC; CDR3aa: CASSRLAGGYEQYF
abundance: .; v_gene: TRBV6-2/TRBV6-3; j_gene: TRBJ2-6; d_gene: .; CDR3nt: TGTGCCAGCAGTGACGCCGTTCGATCTGGGGCCAACGTCCTGACTTTC; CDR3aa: CASSDAVRSGANVLTF
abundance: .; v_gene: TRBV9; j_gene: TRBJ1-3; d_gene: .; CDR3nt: TGTGCCAGCAGCGCGGATGGGGAGGCTGGAAACACCATATATTTT; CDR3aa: CASSADGEAGNTIYF
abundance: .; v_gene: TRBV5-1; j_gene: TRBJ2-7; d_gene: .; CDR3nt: TGCGCCAGCAGCTTGAATTACTACGAGCAGTACTTC; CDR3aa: CASSLNYYEQYF
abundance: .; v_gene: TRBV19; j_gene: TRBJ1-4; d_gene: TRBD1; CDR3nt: TGTGCCAGTAGTACTTCGGACAGGGGACAATGCCTTTTT; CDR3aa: CASSTSDRGQCLF
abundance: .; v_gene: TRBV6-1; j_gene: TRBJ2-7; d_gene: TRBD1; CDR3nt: TGTGCCAGCAGTGAAGGGGGGTCGGGGACAGACGAGCAGTACTTC; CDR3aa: CASSEGGSGTDEQYF
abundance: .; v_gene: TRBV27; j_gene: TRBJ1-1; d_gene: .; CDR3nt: TGTGCCAGCAGTTTCGGGGTTCGAGCTGAAGCTTTCTTT; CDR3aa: CASSFGVRAEAFF
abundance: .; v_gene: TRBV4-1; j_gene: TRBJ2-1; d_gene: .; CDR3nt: TGCGCCAGCAGCCAAGATCCCGGGGGTTCCTACAATGAGCAGTTCTTC; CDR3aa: CASSQDPGGSYNEQFF